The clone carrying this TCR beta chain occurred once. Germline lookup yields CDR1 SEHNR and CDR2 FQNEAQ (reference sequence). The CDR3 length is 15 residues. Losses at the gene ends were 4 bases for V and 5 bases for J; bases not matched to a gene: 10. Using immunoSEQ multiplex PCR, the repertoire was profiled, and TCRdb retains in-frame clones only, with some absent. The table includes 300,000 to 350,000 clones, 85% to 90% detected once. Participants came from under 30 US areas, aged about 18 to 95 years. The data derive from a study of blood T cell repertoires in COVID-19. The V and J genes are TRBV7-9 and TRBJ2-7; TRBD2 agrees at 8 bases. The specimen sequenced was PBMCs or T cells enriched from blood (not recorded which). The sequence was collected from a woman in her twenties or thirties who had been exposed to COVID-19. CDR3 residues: CASSSRREEFHEQYF. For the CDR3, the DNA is TGTGCCAGCAGCTCCCGGCGGGAGGAATTCCACGAGCAGTACTTC.